The rows below give T cell receptor beta chains drawn from one sample of a study of blood T cell repertoires in COVID-19. Data came from immunoSEQ multiplex PCR; TCRdb stores just in-frame clones and leaves some out. The repertoire has roughly 150,000 clones, about 80% of them found once; the top ten carry 3.4%. The material sequenced was PBMCs or T cells enriched from blood (not recorded which). All receptors derive from a woman aged 55-70 years who had recovered from COVID-19. CDR3s include the opening cysteine and the closing phenylalanine or tryptophan. A D gene is named only where the DNA matches it firmly. Size values are once, few and many counts, or a class for expanded clones, and some rows have none.

TRBV7-9	TRBJ1-2	TRBD1	-	TGTGCCAGCAGCCGACAGGGGAACTATGGCTACACCTTC	CASSRQGNYGYTF
TRBV6-4	TRBJ1-5	-	once	TGTGCCAGTAATACCGACATCTATAGCAATCAGCCCCAGCATTTT	CASNTDIYSNQPQHF
TRBV14	TRBJ1-1	TRBD1	-	TGTGCCAGCAGCCCCACCCGGACAGGGGCTGAAGCTTTCTTT	CASSPTRTGAEAFF
TRBV3-1/TRBV3-2	TRBJ2-5	TRBD2	-	TGTGCCAGCAGCCGGGGCCTAGCGGGGATCGGCGAGACCCAGTACTTC	CASSRGLAGIGETQYF
TRBV11-3	TRBJ2-3	-	-	TGTGCCAGCAGCTTAAGGCAGGGACTCTCAGATACGCAGTATTTT	CASSLRQGLSDTQYF
TRBV3-1/TRBV3-2	TRBJ2-3	-	few	TGTGCCAGCAGCCGGGGGGGCGCAGATACGCAGTATTTT	CASSRGGADTQYF
TRBV18	TRBJ1-6	-	-	TGTGCCAGCTCAGAGGACAGAGCATATAATTCACCCCTCCACTTT	CASSEDRAYNSPLHF
TRBV3-1/TRBV3-2	TRBJ2-2	-	once	TGTGCCAGCAGTCCGCAGGGCGGGGAGCTGTTTTTT	CASSPQGGELFF
TRBV11-3	TRBJ1-1	-	-	TGTGCCAGCAGCTTAGGACAGGCGACTGAAGCTTTCTTT	CASSLGQATEAFF
TRBV7-8	TRBJ1-1	-	-	TGTGCCAGCAGCTTAGATGAGTCTGAAGCTTTCTTT	CASSLDESEAFF
TRBV4-2	TRBJ2-3	-	once	TGTGCCAGCAGCCACCAGATGGGGCAGAGCACAGATACGCAGTATTTT	CASSHQMGQSTDTQYF
TRBV19	TRBJ1-5	TRBD1	-	TGTGCCAGTGCACAGGGGGCTTGGAATCAGCCCCAGCATTTT	CASAQGAWNQPQHF
TRBV29-1	TRBJ1-4	-	-	TGCAGCGTTGTCCGGGGGTCCGACGAAAAACTGTTTTTT	CSVVRGSDEKLFF
TRBV19	TRBJ1-2	TRBD1	-	TGTGCCAGTAGTCCGTTACGAGGGGGCGGTAACGGCGGCTACACCTTC	CASSPLRGGGNGGYTF
TRBV27	TRBJ2-5	-	few	TGTGCCAGCAGTTTATCGCCCAGGTTGTACCAAGAGACCCAGTACTTC	CASSLSPRLYQETQYF
TRBV19	TRBJ1-6	-	-	TGTGCCAGTAGTATTATCTCTAATTCACCCCTCCACTTT	CASSIISNSPLHF
TRBV5-4	TRBJ2-2	TRBD2	-	TGTGCCAGCAGTTACGGGGGGGCAAACACCGGGGAGCTGTTTTTT	CASSYGGANTGELFF
TRBV9	TRBJ2-6	-	few	TGTGCCAGCAGCGTAGGCGCCTCTGGGGCCAACGTCCTGACTTTC	CASSVGASGANVLTF
TRBV18	TRBJ1-1	-	-	TGTGCCAGCTCGCTAGGGGACACTGAAGCTTTCTTT	CASSLGDTEAFF
TRBV11-2	TRBJ1-2	TRBD1	-	TGTGCCAGCAGGAAGCCGGGAACAGGGGGCCCTGTCCGGGGCTACACCTTC	CASRKPGTGGPVRGYTF
TRBV7-2	TRBJ2-7	TRBD2	few	TGTGCCAGCAGCCCTTTCCGGGGGGCCTACGAGCAGTACTTC	CASSPFRGAYEQYF
TRBV20-1	TRBJ1-1	TRBD1	-	TGCAGTGTTATAGGACAGGGAGGAACTTTCTTT	CSVIGQGGTFF
TRBV10-1	TRBJ2-5	TRBD2	-	TGCGCCAGCAGTGTTGTACTAGCGGGGCAAGAGACCCAGTACTTC	CASSVVLAGQETQYF
TRBV29-1	TRBJ2-7	TRBD1	-	TGCAGCGTTATGGGACAGGCCTACGAGCAGTACTTC	CSVMGQAYEQYF
TRBV27	TRBJ1-2	TRBD1	once	TGTGCCAGCAGTTTATACCAGGGGGCCTTTGGCTACACCTTC	CASSLYQGAFGYTF
TRBV10-3	TRBJ1-1	TRBD1	once	TGTGCCACCAAGCCGGGACAGGGGAACACTGAAGCTTTCTTT	CATKPGQGNTEAFF
TRBV12-3/TRBV12-4	TRBJ1-1	-	-	TGTGCCAGCAGACTTCAGGTCAACACTGAAGCTTTCTTT	CASRLQVNTEAFF
TRBV6-5	TRBJ1-1	-	-	TGTGCCAGCAGTTGGGGACATAACACTGAAGCTTTCTTT	CASSWGHNTEAFF
TRBV2	TRBJ2-1	-	-	TGTGCCAGCAGTGAGCGCGGGGGCAGCTCCTACAATGAGCAGTTCTTC	CASSERGGSSYNEQFF
TRBV14	TRBJ1-1	-	-	TGTGCCAGCAGCCAAGATTTTGGAGGATGGAACACTGAAGCTTTCTTT	CASSQDFGGWNTEAFF
TRBV7-2	TRBJ2-7	TRBD2	-	TGTGCCAGCAGCTTAAGCGGGAGCTACGAGCAGTACTTC	CASSLSGSYEQYF
TRBV24-1	TRBJ2-2	TRBD2	once	TGTGCCACCAGTGATCCACTGACTAGCGGGGGCACCGGGGAGCTGTTTTTT	CATSDPLTSGGTGELFF
TRBV19	TRBJ1-1	TRBD1	-	TGTGCCAGTAGTATAGTTGGACAGGGACTCACTGAAGCTTTCTTT	CASSIVGQGLTEAFF
TRBV2	TRBJ2-1	-	-	TGTGCCAGCAGTCAAAAGGGGTCCTACAATGAGCAGTTCTTC	CASSQKGSYNEQFF
TRBV6-4	TRBJ1-3	-	-	TGTGCCAGCAGTGATGATGCGGGAAACACCATATATTTT	CASSDDAGNTIYF
TRBV19	TRBJ1-2	-	-	TGTGCCAGTAGTTTCTACAGGGATGGCTACACCTTC	CASSFYRDGYTF
TRBV18	TRBJ2-5	-	-	TGTGCCAGCTCACCAATCGGCGGCAGGGGCCAAGAGACCCAGTACTTC	CASSPIGGRGQETQYF
TRBV19	TRBJ1-2	-	-	TGTGCCAGTAGTACAAGCCCTAGAGCTAACTATGGCTACACCTTC	CASSTSPRANYGYTF
TRBV27	TRBJ1-2	-	-	TGTGCCAGCAGTATATTCGACACGAACAGGGGCTACACCTTC	CASSIFDTNRGYTF
TRBV19	TRBJ1-1	-	-	TGTGCCAGTACAACCATAGAGGGCCCAGGGGCTGAAGCTTTCTTT	CASTTIEGPGAEAFF
TRBV21-1	TRBJ2-7	-	-	TGTGCCAGCAGCCGGGCTAGCGGGGGGGTAACAGACGAGCAGTACTTC	CASSRASGGVTDEQYF
TRBV24-1	TRBJ2-2	-	-	TGTGCCACCAGTGATCCCGGGACTCTTAACACCGGGGAGCTGTTTTTT	CATSDPGTLNTGELFF
TRBV9	TRBJ2-5	-	-	TGTGCCAGCAGCGTCCTACCACAAGAGACCCAGTACTTC	CASSVLPQETQYF
TRBV6-1	TRBJ1-2	-	-	TGTGCCAGCAGTGAAGCTATAAATGGCTACACCTTC	CASSEAINGYTF
TRBV30	TRBJ1-4	-	-	TGTGCCTGGAGGAGGGGAGGGAAACTGTTTTTT	CAWRRGGKLFF
TRBV19	TRBJ2-2	-	-	TGTGCCACAACGAGAGAGAGTGGCACCGGGGAGCTGTTTTTT	CATTRESGTGELFF
TRBV7-2	TRBJ2-7	-	-	TGTGCCAGCAATCCACTGGGGGGGGCTTACGAGCAGTACTTC	CASNPLGGAYEQYF
TRBV5-4	TRBJ1-3	-	-	TGTGCCAGCAGCTTGGCCGGTCTAAACACCATATATTTT	CASSLAGLNTIYF
TRBV5-1	TRBJ1-1	TRBD1	once	TGCGCCAGCAGCCCTTCGGACAGGGACACTGAAGCTTTCTTT	CASSPSDRDTEAFF
TRBV6-6	TRBJ2-7	TRBD2	once	TGTGCCAGCACCTCGACGTCTAGCGGGGGAGAGAACGAGCAGTACTTC	CASTSTSSGGENEQYF
TRBV6-1	TRBJ1-1	-	-	TGTGCCAGCAGTGAATCCGTGGGGTCACAGGTATGGAACACTGAAGCTTTCTTT	CASSESVGSQVWNTEAFF
TRBV30	TRBJ2-3	TRBD2	-	TGTGCCTGGAGTGTAGTAGCGGGGACAGATACGCAGTATTTT	CAWSVVAGTDTQYF
TRBV7-8	TRBJ2-7	TRBD2	-	TGTGCCAGCAGCCGAACAGCGGGGGCCTCCTACGAGCAGTACTTC	CASSRTAGASYEQYF
TRBV14	TRBJ2-7	-	-	TGTGCCAGCAGCCAAGCTGACACTTACTACGAGCAGTACTTC	CASSQADTYYEQYF
TRBV9	TRBJ2-7	TRBD2	-	TGTGCCAGCAGCGCTCTAGCGGGGGGCCCAAACCTCTCCTACGAGCAGTACTTC	CASSALAGGPNLSYEQYF